This TCR beta chain was recorded in a study of cytomegalovirus exposure and HLA in healthy donors. Study-wide findings and caveats: An apparent linkage of common viral pathogens to several of the most significant clusters emerged in a later analysis. Later, TCR association rates were found to vary by HLA locus, highest for DRB1 and lowest for HLA-C. In vitro confirmation showed a few CMV-associated chains to be CMV antigen specific. Later genetic work tied a missense DCLRE1C variant to beta-chain V and J trimming.

Primers for the PCR totalled 60 Vbeta and 13 Jbeta. Only in-frame clones appear in the TCRdb table, and some are missing; sequencing was by immunoSEQ multiplex PCR. The data include some 48,000 clones; the top ten clones carry 2.1%. Trimming removed 6 bases at V and 0 bases at J, with 9 bases between. The V gene's germline CDR1 is KGHSH and CDR2 LQKENI. CDR3 length equals 15 residues. In the case of this clone: Its antigen remains unidentified.

The chain links TRBV18 to TRBJ1-6; D gene ambiguous. Source material: PBMCs. The receptor was derived from a woman aged 40 to 50 in good health and CMV-seronegative. The CDR3 protein is CASSPVGSYNSPLHF. In DNA, the CDR3 is TGTGCCAGCTCTCCGGTCGGCTCCTATAATTCACCCCTCCACTTT.